The rows below give T cell receptor beta chains drawn from one sample of a study of cytomegalovirus exposure and HLA in healthy donors. Clones were sequenced by immunoSEQ multiplex PCR, and TCRdb holds only the in-frame ones, with some missing. The sample shows 100,000 to 150,000 clones, around 82% of them seen only once. The sequenced sample consisted of PBMCs. These receptor sequences come from a man aged 35 to 55 in good health and CMV-seronegative. The CDR3 runs from the conserved cysteine through the conserved F or W. D genes are given only for firm matches. Expanded clones get a size class; other rows say once, few or many, or leave the size out.

clone_size	d_call	j_call	v_call	cdr3_nt	cdr3_aa
-	-	TRBJ2-2	TRBV9	TGTGCCAGCAGCGCCGGGTACACCGGGGAGCTGTTTTTT	CASSAGYTGELFF
-	-	TRBJ1-4	TRBV4-3	TGCGCCAGCAGCCAAGATCGGGCAGGGGCCACTAATGAAAAACTGTTTTTT	CASSQDRAGATNEKLFF
few	-	TRBJ2-6	TRBV19	TGTGCCAGTAGTCTTGCCCCGGTTAGTCGATTATCTGGGGCCAACGTCCTGACTTTC	CASSLAPVSRLSGANVLTF
-	-	TRBJ2-2	TRBV5-4	TGTGCCAGCAGCTTGGCGGGGGTGGACACCGGGGAGCTGTTTTTT	CASSLAGVDTGELFF
-	-	TRBJ2-3	TRBV5-6	TGTGCCAGCAGCCCTGGACATTCAACAGATACGCAGTATTTT	CASSPGHSTDTQYF
-	TRBD1	TRBJ2-7	TRBV11-2	TGTGCCAGCAGCGCGGACAGGGTACTTAACGAGCAGTACTTC	CASSADRVLNEQYF
few	-	TRBJ1-3	TRBV6-1	TGTGCCAGCAGTGGTACTGCGGGAAGCTTTGGAAACACCATATATTTT	CASSGTAGSFGNTIYF
few	TRBD1	TRBJ2-2	TRBV25-1	TGTGCCAGCAGTGTGACAGGGCTCACCGGGGAGCTGTTTTTT	CASSVTGLTGELFF
-	-	TRBJ2-3	TRBV7-2	TGTGCCAGCAGCCCCGGCACAGATACGCAGTATTTT	CASSPGTDTQYF
-	-	TRBJ1-1	TRBV20-1	TGCAGTGCTGACGCCGGGTCTGAAGCTTTCTTT	CSADAGSEAFF
-	-	TRBJ2-5	TRBV13	TGTGCCAGCCAGGGCAGGGGACAAGAGACCCAGTACTTC	CASQGRGQETQYF
-	TRBD1	TRBJ1-1	TRBV2	TGTGCCACCGTCCGGCAGGGGGACAGGGCTGGCACTGAAGCTTTCTTT	CATVRQGDRAGTEAFF
few	-	TRBJ1-2	TRBV10-3	TGTGCCATCAGTGGACAGGACAGAGCCCTCTATGGCTACACCTTC	CAISGQDRALYGYTF
-	TRBD1	TRBJ1-5	TRBV30	TGTGCCTGGAGTGCGTCCAGGGGGCTTAGGGGGAATCAGCCCCAGCATTTT	CAWSASRGLRGNQPQHF